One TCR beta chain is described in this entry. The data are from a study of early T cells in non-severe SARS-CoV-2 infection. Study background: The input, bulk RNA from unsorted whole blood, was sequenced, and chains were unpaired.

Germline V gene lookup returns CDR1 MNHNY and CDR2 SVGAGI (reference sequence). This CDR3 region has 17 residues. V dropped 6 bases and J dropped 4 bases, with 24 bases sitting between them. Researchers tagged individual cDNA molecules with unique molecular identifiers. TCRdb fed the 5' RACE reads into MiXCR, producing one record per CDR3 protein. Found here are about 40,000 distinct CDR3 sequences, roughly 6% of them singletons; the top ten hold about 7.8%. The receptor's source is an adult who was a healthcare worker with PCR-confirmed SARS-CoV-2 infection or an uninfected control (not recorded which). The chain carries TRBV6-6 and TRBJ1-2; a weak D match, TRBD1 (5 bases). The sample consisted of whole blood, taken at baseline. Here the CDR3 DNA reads TGTGCCAGCAGCGATCCGGGGGAGTCCCGTGCCGTCTATGGCTACACCTTC. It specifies CASSDPGESRAVYGYTF.